These T cell receptor beta chains were read from a single sample in a study of T cells in narcolepsy. The repertoire was sequenced with immunoSEQ multiplex PCR; TCRdb's copy has only in-frame clones and lacks some. The profile covers roughly 22,000 clones, with about 60% appearing a single time and 12% taken by the ten largest. Sequenced material: memory (CD45RA-) CD4+ T cells from blood. The receptors here all came from a human donor in good health. Both conserved end residues are part of each CDR3. A D gene is named only where the DNA matches it firmly. Some rows have no size entry. The others give once, few or many, or a class for an expanded clone.

j_call: TRBJ1-1; clone_size: few; v_call: TRBV7-8; d_call: TRBD1; cdr3_nt: TGTGCCAGCAGCACGTACAGGGGTGCGACTGAAGCTTTCTTT; cdr3_aa: CASSTYRGATEAFF
j_call: TRBJ2-7; clone_size: few; v_call: TRBV6-5; d_call: .; cdr3_nt: TGTGCCAGCCCCCATCCAAAACTTCCCTACGAGCAGTACTTC; cdr3_aa: CASPHPKLPYEQYF
j_call: TRBJ1-5; clone_size: .; v_call: TRBV6-1; d_call: .; cdr3_nt: TGTGCCAGCTTCTTGGGCAAAAGCAATCAGCCCCAGCATTTT; cdr3_aa: CASFLGKSNQPQHF
j_call: TRBJ2-5; clone_size: .; v_call: TRBV10-2; d_call: .; cdr3_nt: TGCGCCAGCAGTGAATTGCGGAGAGAGCAGTACTTC; cdr3_aa: CASSELRREQYF
j_call: TRBJ1-6; clone_size: few; v_call: TRBV28; d_call: TRBD1; cdr3_nt: TGTGCCAGCAGTGATACAGGGGGTGGAAAGAATTCACCCCTCCACTTT; cdr3_aa: CASSDTGGGKNSPLHF
j_call: TRBJ1-1; clone_size: .; v_call: TRBV6-6; d_call: .; cdr3_nt: TGTGCCAGCAGTTACTCTAGGGGAAACACTGAAGCTTTCTTT; cdr3_aa: CASSYSRGNTEAFF
j_call: TRBJ2-7; clone_size: .; v_call: TRBV6-6; d_call: .; cdr3_nt: TGTGCCAGCAGTCCCCCAGATTTGTACGAGCAGTACTTC; cdr3_aa: CASSPPDLYEQYF
j_call: TRBJ2-2; clone_size: once; v_call: TRBV30; d_call: .; cdr3_nt: TGTGCCTGGAGTGCCCTGATCAGCACCGGGGAGCTGTTTTTT; cdr3_aa: CAWSALISTGELFF
j_call: TRBJ2-7; clone_size: .; v_call: TRBV29-1; d_call: TRBD2; cdr3_nt: TGCAGCGTAGCCCTCGGGACTAGCGGGGGGTACCCCTACGAGCAGTACTTC; cdr3_aa: CSVALGTSGGYPYEQYF
j_call: TRBJ2-3; clone_size: few; v_call: TRBV6-1; d_call: .; cdr3_nt: TGTGCCAGCAGTGGAAAAGATACGCAGTATTTT; cdr3_aa: CASSGKDTQYF
j_call: TRBJ2-3; clone_size: few; v_call: TRBV5-1; d_call: .; cdr3_nt: TGCGCCAGCAGCAGGGACCAAAGCACAGATACGCAGTATTTT; cdr3_aa: CASSRDQSTDTQYF
j_call: TRBJ2-3; clone_size: .; v_call: TRBV27; d_call: .; cdr3_nt: TGTGCCAGCAGTTTTAGGGTAGGGGGAGGGGGGACAGATACGCAGTATTTT; cdr3_aa: CASSFRVGGGGTDTQYF
j_call: TRBJ2-2; clone_size: .; v_call: TRBV5-1; d_call: TRBD1; cdr3_nt: TGCGCCAGCAGCTATGACAGGGCCCCCGGGGAGCTGTTTTTT; cdr3_aa: CASSYDRAPGELFF
j_call: TRBJ2-7; clone_size: .; v_call: TRBV15; d_call: TRBD1; cdr3_nt: TGTGCCACCAGCAGAGGGACAGGGGGAAACGAGCAGTACTTC; cdr3_aa: CATSRGTGGNEQYF
j_call: TRBJ2-5; clone_size: few; v_call: TRBV5-1; d_call: TRBD1; cdr3_nt: TGCGCCAGCAGCTTGCTGCCCCAGGGACAGGAGACCCAGTACTTC; cdr3_aa: CASSLLPQGQETQYF
j_call: TRBJ1-1; clone_size: .; v_call: TRBV11-2; d_call: .; cdr3_nt: TGTGCCAGCAGCCCTACAATGAACACTGAAGCTTTCTTT; cdr3_aa: CASSPTMNTEAFF
j_call: TRBJ1-6; clone_size: .; v_call: TRBV6-1; d_call: .; cdr3_nt: TGTGCCAGCAGTATTTCAGGGAGGGACAATTCACCCCTCCACTTT; cdr3_aa: CASSISGRDNSPLHF
j_call: TRBJ2-7; clone_size: .; v_call: TRBV5-4; d_call: TRBD2; cdr3_nt: TGTGCCAGCAGCACAGGAGCGGGAGGCCTTTCCTACGAGCAGTACTTC; cdr3_aa: CASSTGAGGLSYEQYF
j_call: TRBJ2-6; clone_size: few; v_call: TRBV5-1; d_call: .; cdr3_nt: TGCGCCAGCAGCTTGGGAGACTCTGGGGCCAACGTCCTGACTTTC; cdr3_aa: CASSLGDSGANVLTF
j_call: TRBJ1-1; clone_size: .; v_call: TRBV7-9; d_call: .; cdr3_nt: TGTGCCAGCAGCTCATTTATGGGGAGAACTGAAGCTTTCTTT; cdr3_aa: CASSSFMGRTEAFF
j_call: TRBJ1-1; clone_size: few; v_call: TRBV19; d_call: .; cdr3_nt: TGTGCCAGTAGCCCCCGGGTTGACACTGAAGCTTTCTTT; cdr3_aa: CASSPRVDTEAFF
j_call: TRBJ2-5; clone_size: few; v_call: TRBV5-6; d_call: TRBD2; cdr3_nt: TGTGCCAGCAGCTTGAGAAGCGGGGGGGCCCGAGAGACCCAGTACTTC; cdr3_aa: CASSLRSGGARETQYF
j_call: TRBJ1-4; clone_size: .; v_call: TRBV5-1; d_call: TRBD1; cdr3_nt: TGCGCCAGCAGCCCCGGGACAGGGGGGAGTGAAAAACTGTTTTTT; cdr3_aa: CASSPGTGGSEKLFF
j_call: TRBJ2-1; clone_size: few; v_call: TRBV18; d_call: .; cdr3_nt: TGTGGGTCCGGACAGTTCTACAATGAGCAGTTCTTC; cdr3_aa: CGSGQFYNEQFF
j_call: TRBJ2-3; clone_size: .; v_call: TRBV4-1; d_call: .; cdr3_nt: TGCGCCAGCAGCTTCTCAAGCGGAGACACAGATACGCAGTATTTT; cdr3_aa: CASSFSSGDTDTQYF
j_call: TRBJ2-6; clone_size: .; v_call: TRBV6-1; d_call: TRBD2; cdr3_nt: TGTGCCAGCAGTGGAAGGACGGGGGGCTCTGGGGCCAACGTCCTGACTTTC; cdr3_aa: CASSGRTGGSGANVLTF
j_call: TRBJ1-3; clone_size: .; v_call: TRBV4-3; d_call: .; cdr3_nt: TGCGCCAGCAGCCAATTGGACAAGTCCTCTGGAAACACCATATATTTT; cdr3_aa: CASSQLDKSSGNTIYF
j_call: TRBJ1-6; clone_size: .; v_call: TRBV11-2; d_call: .; cdr3_nt: TGTGCCAGCAGTTTAAACTATAATTCACCCCTCCACTTT; cdr3_aa: CASSLNYNSPLHF
j_call: TRBJ2-1; clone_size: .; v_call: TRBV5-4; d_call: TRBD2; cdr3_nt: TGTGCCAGCAGCTCCCTAGCGGGGGGGAAAGGTGAGCAGTTCTTC; cdr3_aa: CASSSLAGGKGEQFF
j_call: TRBJ2-5; clone_size: .; v_call: TRBV10-3; d_call: .; cdr3_nt: TGTGCCAGCGGCGGGGCCCAGGGAGAGACCCAGTACTTC; cdr3_aa: CASGGAQGETQYF
j_call: TRBJ2-3; clone_size: .; v_call: TRBV6-6; d_call: TRBD2; cdr3_nt: TGTGCCAGCAGTTACGGGGTAGCGGGAGGTGTAGATACGCAGTATTTT; cdr3_aa: CASSYGVAGGVDTQYF
j_call: TRBJ1-1; clone_size: few; v_call: TRBV5-5; d_call: .; cdr3_nt: TGTGCCAGCAGCCCCTGGACGGGGAACACTGAAGCTTTCTTT; cdr3_aa: CASSPWTGNTEAFF
j_call: TRBJ2-5; clone_size: .; v_call: TRBV11-3; d_call: .; cdr3_nt: TGTGCCAGCAGCTTAGGGGTGGGCGACCAAGAGACCCAGTACTTC; cdr3_aa: CASSLGVGDQETQYF
j_call: TRBJ1-6; clone_size: .; v_call: TRBV7-3; d_call: .; cdr3_nt: TGTGCCAGCAGCTTAGTAGAGCAGGGCAGATCACCCCTCCACTTT; cdr3_aa: CASSLVEQGRSPLHF
j_call: TRBJ2-3; clone_size: few; v_call: TRBV7-8; d_call: .; cdr3_nt: TGTGCCAGCAGCTTAAGGCTGGCGGAAATAATCACAGATACGCAGTATTTT; cdr3_aa: CASSLRLAEIITDTQYF
j_call: TRBJ2-3; clone_size: .; v_call: TRBV7-6; d_call: .; cdr3_nt: TGTGCCAGCAGCTCTAAACAGGGATGGGGTACTAGCACAGATACGCAGTATTTT; cdr3_aa: CASSSKQGWGTSTDTQYF
j_call: TRBJ1-5; clone_size: few; v_call: TRBV6-5; d_call: .; cdr3_nt: TGTGCCAGCAGTCCAACAGGTCCCAATCAGCCCCAGCATTTT; cdr3_aa: CASSPTGPNQPQHF
j_call: TRBJ2-5; clone_size: .; v_call: TRBV7-2; d_call: .; cdr3_nt: TGTGCCAGCGGGGGGGGCCGGGAGACCCAGTACTTC; cdr3_aa: CASGGGRETQYF
j_call: TRBJ1-4; clone_size: few; v_call: TRBV7-2; d_call: .; cdr3_nt: TGTGCCAGCAGCTCGGACCGTGGTATAAGGGAAAAACTGTTTTTT; cdr3_aa: CASSSDRGIREKLFF
j_call: TRBJ2-5; clone_size: .; v_call: TRBV7-3; d_call: .; cdr3_nt: TGTGCCAGCAGCCCCCAGGGGCCCCAGGGAGTGGAGACCCAGTACTTC; cdr3_aa: CASSPQGPQGVETQYF
j_call: TRBJ2-3; clone_size: .; v_call: TRBV19; d_call: .; cdr3_nt: TGTGCCGTTCGCCGGGCAGCCACAGATACGCAGTATTTT; cdr3_aa: CAVRRAATDTQYF
j_call: TRBJ2-2; clone_size: .; v_call: TRBV27; d_call: TRBD1; cdr3_nt: TGTGCCAGCAGTATAACCCAGGGGGCCGGGGAGCTGTTTTTT; cdr3_aa: CASSITQGAGELFF
j_call: TRBJ2-7; clone_size: .; v_call: TRBV18; d_call: .; cdr3_nt: TGTGCCAGCGGGATGTCGGAGGGACGATTCTACGAGCAGTACTTC; cdr3_aa: CASGMSEGRFYEQYF
j_call: TRBJ2-3; clone_size: .; v_call: TRBV2; d_call: .; cdr3_nt: TGTGCCAGCAGGTTCGGCGAGGGGGGCCCAGATACGCAGTATTTT; cdr3_aa: CASRFGEGGPDTQYF
j_call: TRBJ2-7; clone_size: once; v_call: TRBV19; d_call: .; cdr3_nt: TGTGCCAGTAGTTCCCCGGGAGACTCCTACGAGCAGTACTTC; cdr3_aa: CASSSPGDSYEQYF
j_call: TRBJ2-3; clone_size: .; v_call: TRBV28; d_call: .; cdr3_nt: TGTGCCAGCAGTCCGAACTGGGGCTCAGATACGCAGTATTTT; cdr3_aa: CASSPNWGSDTQYF
j_call: TRBJ1-6; clone_size: few; v_call: TRBV6-5; d_call: TRBD1; cdr3_nt: TGTGCCAGCAGTCGGACAGGCCGAAATTCACCCCTCCACTTT; cdr3_aa: CASSRTGRNSPLHF
j_call: TRBJ2-7; clone_size: few; v_call: TRBV7-9; d_call: .; cdr3_nt: TGTGCCAGCAGCTTAGGGCAGGGCGTCTACGAGCAGTACTTC; cdr3_aa: CASSLGQGVYEQYF
j_call: TRBJ1-2; clone_size: once; v_call: TRBV5-4; d_call: TRBD1; cdr3_nt: TGTGCCAGCAGCTACGACAGGGGTTATGGCTACACCTTC; cdr3_aa: CASSYDRGYGYTF
j_call: TRBJ2-3; clone_size: .; v_call: TRBV29-1; d_call: TRBD2; cdr3_nt: TGCAGCGCCGGGGGCGGGAGGGGAGATACGCAGTATTTT; cdr3_aa: CSAGGGRGDTQYF
j_call: TRBJ2-3; clone_size: .; v_call: TRBV11-2; d_call: .; cdr3_nt: TGTGCCAGCAGCCTAATTGGGCATCGAGGCACAGATACGCAGTATTTT; cdr3_aa: CASSLIGHRGTDTQYF
j_call: TRBJ2-3; clone_size: .; v_call: TRBV5-4; d_call: TRBD1; cdr3_nt: TGTGCCAGCAGCTTGGTAGGGACAGGGTGGACAGATACGCAGTATTTT; cdr3_aa: CASSLVGTGWTDTQYF
j_call: TRBJ2-2; clone_size: few; v_call: TRBV4-2; d_call: .; cdr3_nt: TGTGCCACCTTAGACCAGAACACCGGGGAGCTGTTTTTT; cdr3_aa: CATLDQNTGELFF
j_call: TRBJ1-5; clone_size: .; v_call: TRBV30; d_call: .; cdr3_nt: TGTGCATGGAGTGTGAGCAGCAATCAGCCCCAGCATTTT; cdr3_aa: CAWSVSSNQPQHF